This note documents a single T cell receptor beta chain sequence. The antigen remains unidentified. The data belong to a study of T cell responses to AZD1222 COVID-19 vaccine. About the study: Pooling covered second doses at about 4 or about 12 weeks. General observations from the study: Donors skewed white British and female; clonal diversity was possibly underestimated.

Germline V gene data show CDR1 as SQVTM and CDR2 as ANQGSEA. The CDR3 loop spans 11 amino acids. With 6 bases removed from V and 1 base from J, the gap between germline ends came to 7 bases. TCRdb's copy holds only in-frame clones and misses some; the assay was immunoSEQ multiplex PCR. The data hold approximately 79,000 clones, with approximately 86% observed a single time. The sequencing used peripheral blood, collected on day 0 of AZD1222 vaccination. The chain joins TRBV29-1 to TRBJ2-7; TRBD1 might be the D (6 bases). The TCR was taken from an adult in good health. The CDR3 spells CSVGTSYEQYF. Here the CDR3 DNA reads TGCAGCGTCGGGACATCCTACGAGCAGTACTTC.